This T cell receptor (beta chain) was obtained from a study of blood T cell repertoires in COVID-19. Trimming removed 5 bases from V and 2 bases from J; junction bases left unmatched: 11. This CDR3 contains 19 residues. Germline loops: CDR1 MRHNA, CDR2 SNTAGT. Produced via immunoSEQ multiplex PCR; TCRdb's table is partial and in-frame only. The data contain about 130,000 clones, roughly 84% of them seen just once; the ten biggest clones take up under 15%. This TCR was recovered from a woman aged 25-40 years who had recovered from COVID-19. Sequencing used peripheral blood. V gene TRBV6-4 combines with J gene TRBJ2-1; 14 positions match TRBD2. DNA of the CDR3: TGTGCCAGCAGTCCCGACGGGACTAGCGGGGGACTTCCCTACAATGAGCAGTTCTTC. It is translated as CASSPDGTSGGLPYNEQFF.